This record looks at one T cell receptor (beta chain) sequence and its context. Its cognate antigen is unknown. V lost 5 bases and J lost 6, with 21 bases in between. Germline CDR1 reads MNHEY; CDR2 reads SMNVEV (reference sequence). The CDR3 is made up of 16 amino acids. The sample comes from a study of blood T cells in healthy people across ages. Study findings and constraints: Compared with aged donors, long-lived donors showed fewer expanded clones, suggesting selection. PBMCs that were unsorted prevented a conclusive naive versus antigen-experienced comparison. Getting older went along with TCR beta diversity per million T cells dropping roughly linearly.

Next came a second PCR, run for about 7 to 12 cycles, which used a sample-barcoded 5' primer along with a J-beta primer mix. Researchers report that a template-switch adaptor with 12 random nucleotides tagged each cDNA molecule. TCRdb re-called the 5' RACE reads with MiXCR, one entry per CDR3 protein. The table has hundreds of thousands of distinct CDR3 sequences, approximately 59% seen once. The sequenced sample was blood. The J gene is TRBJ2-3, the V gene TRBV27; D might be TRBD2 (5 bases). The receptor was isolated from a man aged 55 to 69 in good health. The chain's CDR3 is CASSTLATLGKDTQYF. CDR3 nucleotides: TGTGCCAGCAGTACCCTAGCCACATTAGGCAAGGATACGCAGTATTTT.